This T cell receptor (beta chain) emerged from a study of beta chain features in type 1 diabetes. V dropped 1 base and J dropped 6; count of bases not matched to a gene: 6. The CDR3 spans 15 residues. Germline CDR1 and CDR2: KGHSH and LQKENI. Expressed TCRB transcripts were sequenced because the entire RNA isolate underwent reverse transcription. TCRdb's copy holds only in-frame clones and misses some; the assay was immunoSEQ multiplex PCR. The repertoire holds 500,000 to 700,000 clones, with roughly a sixth as singletons. The sequence was obtained from a man between 18 and 29 years old in good health. The sequenced material came from naive CD4+ T cells from blood. V usage is TRBV18 and J usage is TRBJ1-5; the match to TRBD1 covers 7 bases. The CDR3 DNA reads TGTGCCAGCTCACCACAGGGACAGAGTCGTCAGCCCCAGCATTTT. Its translation: CASSPQGQSRQPQHF.